The entry below describes one TCR beta chain. This clone occurred once. Its antigen is not yet known. Per-nucleotide qualities are absent, and no much larger clonotype sits a single base away. Participants in the prospective study were enrolled through a virtual design, were aged roughly 18 to 100 years, and lived in about two dozen United States geographic areas. In the prospective study, participants were assigned to cohorts based on the clinical history participants reported in a screening survey and a study questionnaire. Recovered participants in ImmuneRACE Cohort 3 were defined by two consecutive negative NP/OP PCR tests, clearance by a healthcare professional, or resolution of symptoms. In the prospective study, whole blood, serum and a nasopharyngeal or oropharyngeal swab were collected from each participant by mobile phlebotomists. Prospective study participants could optionally give additional blood draws and questionnaires over an approximately 2-month period. Before DNA extraction, blood samples from the prospective study were shipped at room temperature or frozen.

Trimming accounts for 10 bases at V and 0 bases at J, while the number of junction bases matched to no gene is 6. The CDR3 contains 13 residues, cysteine and phenylalanine counted. The retained sequence is limited to the CDR3, 39 bases, with the frame set at the first base. According to the germline V gene, CDR1 reads MNHEY and CDR2 reads SVGAGI. The data belong to a study of blood T cell repertoires in COVID-19 (dated by TCRdb to the early 2020s). In the study overall: The collaborator samples originated in the United States, Italy and Spain and spanned the acute and convalescent phases of COVID-19. The material from the prospective study consisted of cDNA or gDNA derived from T cells, B-cell-depleted T cells, or PBMCs. Subjects who had been exposed to COVID-19, were actively infected with it, or had recovered from it provided the deeply sampled blood TCRbeta repertoires that made up the dataset. The repertoires were released in a freely available public database meant as a resource for research on the immune response to SARS-CoV-2. The samples were drawn from the first 160 participants of the ongoing ImmuneRACE study and from 950 to 1,500 subjects provided by 6 global collaborators. A de-identified subject ID, COVID-19 status, age in years and sex were almost always included in the sample metadata. Where HLA class I and class II types were available, the types were taken from metadata supplied by the sample provider, not from assay-based typing. The investigation overall reported the following: The amount of clinical and demographic metadata varied by source and participant and was provided uncurated.

The immunoSEQ Assay, a bias-controlled multiplex PCR, was used to amplify TCRbeta CDR3 regions from genomic DNA. Processing in the source paper ran as follows. Nucleated cell counts per sample were estimated from amplification of reference gene primers within the assay. Sequence reads were collapsed and filtered to measure the absolute abundance of every unique TCRbeta CDR3 rearrangement. For each sample, productive Simpson clonality was calculated as the square root of Simpson's diversity index across productive rearrangements. TCRdb retrieved this table from immuneACCESS and kept in-frame rearrangements only. Not all clones are present; in checked studies, unresolved V genes account for under half, and no reason is known for the remainder. Clone size and V and J calls were adopted from that table, with D and trimming inferred from the DNA. The sample has around 200,000 clones on record, more than 80% of them singletons. Approximately 1.1% of the sample is taken by the ten largest.

The sample taken for sequencing was PBMCs or T cells enriched from blood (not recorded which). The V and J segments used are TRBV6-5 and TRBJ2-7, with 7 bases in between that match TRBD1. This clonotype originated in a man aged 25 to 45 who had recovered from COVID-19. CDR3 loop: CATLGQPSYEQYF. DNA sequence: TGTGCCACCCTGGGACAGCCCTCCTACGAGCAGTACTTC.